The 10 T cell receptor beta chains presented below share a single source sample, sequenced in a study of post-analysis software for immune sequencing data. Whole-study results and caveats: In patients, five or six TRBV segments were more frequent than in controls, with TRBV5-6, TRBV5-1 and TRBV20-1 among them.

Their antigens are not known. TCR beta libraries were prepared from cDNA with unique molecular identifiers. TCRdb fed the PCR reads into MiXCR, producing one record per CDR3 protein. The sample lists roughly 620,000 distinct CDR3 sequences, roughly 47% occurring once. Sequencing was performed on blood. The receptors stem from a girl under 18 with multiple sclerosis.

The chain is built from TRBV6-5 and TRBJ2-7; D possibly corresponds to TRBD2 (6 bases). The CDR3 has 14 amino acids. The V and J ends lost 5 bases and 5 bases respectively, with 16 bases between them. Looked up from germline, CDR1 is MNHEY and CDR2 is SVGAGI. The CDR3 loop reads CASSPSGESHEQYF. In DNA form, the CDR3 reads TGTGCCAGCAGTCCGTCGGGGGAGTCCCACGAGCAGTACTTC.

The genes are TRBV7-3 and TRBJ2-2; D remains ambiguous. V shed 5 bases and J shed 7 bases, with 5 bases lying between them. The length of the CDR3 is 11 residues. Germline-derived CDR1 and CDR2 are SGHTA and FQGTGA. The CDR3 spells CASSPGGELFF. The CDR3 coding sequence is TGTGCCAGCAGCCCCGGCGGGGAGCTGTTTTTT.

This chain connects TRBV3-1 to TRBJ2-2, with D unresolved. V dropped 8 bases and J dropped 4 bases, with 17 bases sitting between them. The germline gives CDR1 LGHDT, CDR2 YNNKEL (reference sequence). The CDR3 extends over 15 amino acids. The CDR3: CASGNLGPSTGELFF. The CDR3 nucleotides read TGTGCCAGCGGAAACCTAGGGCCGAGCACCGGGGAGCTGTTTTTT.

The V call is TRBV29-1, the J call TRBJ1-2; TRBD1 aligns across 7 bases. The CDR3 totals 14 residues. V lost 6 bases and J lost 6; bases outside the gene matches: 13. Germline CDR1 and CDR2: SQVTM and ANQGSEA. CDR3: CSVVGSQGQHGYTF. CDR3 sequence (DNA): TGCAGCGTGGTTGGATCACAGGGGCAGCATGGCTACACCTTC.

V is TRBV6-5 and J is TRBJ1-1; TRBD1 matches 7 bases. With V trimmed by 8 bases and J by 1 base, 7 bases remained unmatched. CDR1 is MNHEY and CDR2 is SVGAGI in the germline V gene. The CDR3 covers 14 residues. CDR3: CASSRDRPNTEAFF. The CDR3 DNA reads TGTGCCAGCTCCCGGGACAGACCGAACACTGAAGCTTTCTTT.

CDR3 protein: CASSEVTGRVEQFF. The CDR3 DNA reads as TGCGCCAGCAGCGAGGTCACAGGTCGGGTTGAGCAGTTCTTC. The chain carries TRBV5-1 and TRBJ2-1, with D possibly being TRBD1 (5 bases). The V end lost 4 bases, the J end lost 9 bases, and 17 bases lay between the germline ends. The CDR3 totals 14 residues. Germline lookup yields CDR1 SGHRS and CDR2 YFSETQ.

This clonotype was recorded once. This chain links TRBV7-9 with TRBJ2-3; D unclear. The CDR3 loop spans 12 amino acids. CDR1 is SEHNR, CDR2 FQNEAQ, per germline (reference sequence). V gave up 3 bases and J gave up 4 bases, with 5 bases separating them. CDR3 nucleotide sequence: TGTGCCAGCAGCTTCGACGCAGATACGCAGTATTTT. Translated, it gives CASSFDADTQYF.

In its sample, this clonotype was seen a few times. V usage is TRBV7-2 and J usage is TRBJ2-1; weak D call: TRBD2 (5 bases). Germline-derived CDR1 and CDR2 are SGHTA and FQGNSA. With 0 bases removed from V and 13 bases from J, the gap between germline ends came to 10 bases. CDR3 size: 12 residues. Here the CDR3 reads CASSLAWETQFF. The CDR3 DNA reads as TGTGCCAGCAGCTTAGCGTGGGAGACCCAGTTCTTC.

The rearrangement joins TRBV28 to TRBJ2-7, with D perhaps matching TRBD1 or TRBD2 (6 bases each). Germline-derived CDR1 and CDR2 are MDHEN and SYDVKM. The CDR3 is made up of 14 amino acids. Trimming stripped 6 bases from V and 1 base from J, with 13 bases between. CDR3 region: CASRKQGLSYEQYF. The DNA of the CDR3 is TGTGCCAGCAGGAAACAGGGACTTTCCTACGAGCAGTACTTC.

This CDR3 is CASSQDRSIVAKNIQYF. CDR3 coding DNA: TGTGCCAGCAGCCAAGATCGATCGATTGTAGCCAAAAACATTCAGTACTTC. The chain carries TRBV4-2 and TRBJ2-4, with unresolved D. This CDR3 spans 17 amino acids. Germline values: CDR1 LGHNA, CDR2 YNFKEQ. With 0 bases removed from V and 0 bases from J, the gap between germline ends came to 12 bases.